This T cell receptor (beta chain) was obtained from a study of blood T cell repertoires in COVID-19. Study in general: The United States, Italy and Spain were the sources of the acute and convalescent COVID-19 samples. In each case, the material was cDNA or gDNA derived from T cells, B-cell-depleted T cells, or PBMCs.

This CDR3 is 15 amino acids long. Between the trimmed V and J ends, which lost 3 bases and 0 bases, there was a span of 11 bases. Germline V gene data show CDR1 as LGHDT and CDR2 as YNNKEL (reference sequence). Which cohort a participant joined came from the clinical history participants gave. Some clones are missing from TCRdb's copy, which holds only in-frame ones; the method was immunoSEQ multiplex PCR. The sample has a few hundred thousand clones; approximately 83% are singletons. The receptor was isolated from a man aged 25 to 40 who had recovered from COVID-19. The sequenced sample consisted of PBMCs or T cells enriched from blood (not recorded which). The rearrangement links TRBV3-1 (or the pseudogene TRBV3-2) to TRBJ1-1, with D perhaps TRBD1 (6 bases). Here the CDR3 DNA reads TGTGCCAGCAGCCACCCGGGACAAGTGAACACTGAAGCTTTCTTT. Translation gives CASSHPGQVNTEAFF.